This entry lists 25 T cell receptor beta chains sequenced from one sample in a study of shared clonotypes between healthy human individuals (TCRdb year 2020). The library came from the immunoSEQ multiplex PCR assay. TCRdb provides this immuneACCESS table in a form limited to in-frame rearrangements. Some clones are lacking; in checked studies, under half of them reflect an unresolved V gene, and why the rest are absent is not known. The sample contains over a million clones, 75% to 80% of them found a single time. Clones ranked in the top ten supply 0.61% of the sample. Sequencing used memory CD4+ T cells from PBMCs. The sample's cell subset or site label is to be understood as: CD45RA-negative fraction. These receptors originate from a man aged 18 to 30 in good health. Some clones in this sample may be carry-over from other donors' samples.

The chain employs TRBV7-9 and TRBJ1-1; no clear D gene. The germline V gene encodes CDR1 SEHNR and CDR2 FQNEAQ (reference sequence). V lost 3 bases, J lost 7 bases, and 12 bases lay in between. The CDR3 consists of 13 residues. CDR3 loop: CASSLRGEDEAFF. The CDR3 DNA is TGTGCCAGCAGCTTGCGGGGTGAAGATGAAGCTTTCTTT.

The chain recombines TRBV5-4 with TRBJ1-1, with 12 bases aligning to TRBD1. This CDR3 comprises 16 residues. The junction had 9 bases not matched to a gene; V was cut back by 4 bases and J by 5 bases. CDR1 SGHNT and CDR2 YYREEE come from the germline V gene (reference sequence). DNA for the CDR3: TGTGCCAGCAGCCCGGGACAGGGGGCGCCGGGGACTGAAGCTTTCTTT. Translation gives CASSPGQGAPGTEAFF.

This chain links TRBV11-3 with TRBJ2-1; 11 nucleotides agree with TRBD2. CDR1 is SGHNT and CDR2 is YENEEA in the germline V gene. V lost 0 bases to trimming and J lost 4 bases; unmatched junction nucleotides: 2. CDR3 size: 16 residues. CDR3 nucleotides: TGTGCCAGCAGCTTAGAGGGGACTAGCGGATACAATGAGCAGTTCTTC. Encoded protein: CASSLEGTSGYNEQFF.

CDR3 coding DNA: TGTGCCAGCAGCCAAGGACAGGAGGGGTCCTACGAGCAGTACTTC. Translation: CASSQGQEGSYEQYF. This chain links TRBV4-2 with TRBJ2-7; possibly TRBD1 or TRBD2 for D (6 bases each). CDR3 length equals 15 residues. Germline CDR1 is LGHNA and CDR2 is YNFKEQ. V was cut by 1 base and J by 1 base, with 11 bases left in between.

In this sample, this clone turned up many times. J is TRBJ2-4 and V is TRBV4-1; D gene ambiguous. Germline CDR1 MGHRA, CDR2 YSYEKL. V dropped 4 bases and J dropped 0 bases, with 10 bases sitting between them. The CDR3 has 15 amino acids. Written as DNA, the CDR3 is TGCGCCAGCAGCCTGCTGAACCTAGCCAAAAACATTCAGTACTTC. It translates to CASSLLNLAKNIQYF.

The rearrangement joins TRBV2 to TRBJ1-2, with TRBD1 matching over 8 bases. The CDR3 length is 14 residues. V gave up 5 bases and J gave up 4 bases; unmatched junction bases: 6. CDR1 and CDR2 (germline): SNHLY, FYNNEI. As DNA, the CDR3 is TGTGCCAGCAGTCAAGGACAGGGAGGCTATGGCTACACCTTC. Translating gives CASSQGQGGYGYTF. The variable domain in full, with the rest retrieved from reference TRBV2 and TRBJ1-2, is EPEVTQTPSHQVTQMGQEVILRCVPISNHLYFYWYRQILGQKVEFLVSFYNNEISEKSEIFDDQFSVERPDGSNFTLKIRSTKLEDSAMYFCASSQGQGGYGYTFGSGTRLTVV.

The rearrangement links TRBV5-1 to TRBJ2-3, with D perhaps being TRBD1 or TRBD2 (5 bases each). Looked up from germline, CDR1 is SGHRS and CDR2 is YFSETQ. The CDR3 is 15 amino acids. The V end was cut by 0 bases, the J end by 0 bases, with 8 bases between. CDR3 nucleotide sequence: TGCGCCAGCAGCTTGGCGGGACGAAGCACAGATACGCAGTATTTT. The encoded protein is CASSLAGRSTDTQYF.

This clone was seen a handful of times. Additional DNA sequences in this sample encode the identical CDR3. The gene calls are TRBV6-5 and TRBJ2-2; D may correspond to TRBD1 or TRBD2 (5 bases each). From germline, CDR1 is MNHEY and CDR2 SVGAGI. Trimming shortened V by 5 bases and J by 6 bases, and 7 bases separated the two germline ends. The CDR3 runs to 12 residues. CDR3 in amino acids: CASSQGPGELFF. The CDR3 DNA reads as TGTGCCAGCAGTCAGGGACCCGGGGAGCTGTTTTTT.

J is TRBJ2-3 and V is TRBV7-3; D unclear. V was shortened by 5 bases and J by 2 bases, with 8 bases between the two germline ends. CDR1 SGHTA and CDR2 FQGTGA come from the germline V gene. This CDR3 comprises 13 residues. In nucleotides, the CDR3 is TGTGCCAGCAGCGCTTCTAACACAGATACGCAGTATTTT. It encodes CASSASNTDTQYF.

The gene calls are TRBV6-5 and TRBJ2-2; 8 positions match TRBD1. Looked up from germline, CDR1 is MNHEY and CDR2 is SVGAGI. This CDR3 comprises 15 residues. V shed 9 bases and J 1 base; nucleotides not matched to a gene: 7. CDR3 protein: CARTKGQGNTGELFF. The DNA for the CDR3 is TGTGCCAGAACGAAAGGACAGGGGAACACCGGGGAGCTGTTTTTT.

CDR3 residues: CASSLVPGPNGYTF. The DNA of the CDR3 is TGTGCCAGCAGCTTAGTCCCAGGGCCGAATGGCTACACCTTC. V is TRBV7-2 and J is TRBJ1-2; D is possibly TRBD1 (5 bases). Trimming left V 1 base short and J 6 bases short, with 12 bases between. CDR1 SGHTA and CDR2 FQGNSA come from the germline V gene. This CDR3 has 14 residues.

The V call is TRBV5-5, the J call TRBJ2-7; no definite D call. V was trimmed by 4 bases and J by 4 bases, leaving 9 bases between them. Germline loops: CDR1 SGHKS, CDR2 YYEKEE (reference sequence). The CDR3 has 12 residues. CDR3 DNA sequence: TGTGCCAGCAGCGCCGTATGGTACGAGCAGTACTTC. It translates to CASSAVWYEQYF. The full variable domain, completed using reference TRBV5-5 and TRBJ2-7, is DAGVTQSPTHLIKTRGQQVTLRCSPISGHKSVSWYQQVLGQGPQFIFQYYEKEERGRGNFPDRFSARQFPNYSSELNVNALLLGDSALYLCASSAVWYEQYFGPGTRLTVT.

V usage is TRBV4-1 and J usage is TRBJ1-3; D is undetermined. CDR3 length: 18 residues. Trimming removed 0 bases at V and 3 bases at J, with 18 bases between. Per the germline V gene, CDR1 is MGHRA and CDR2 is YSYEKL. CDR3 residues: CASSQDQPGARHGNTIYF. The DNA for the CDR3 is TGCGCCAGCAGCCAAGATCAGCCAGGTGCACGGCATGGAAACACCATATATTTT.

CDR3 coding DNA: TGTGCCAGCTCAAGGACTAGCGGGAGCGCGTACGAGCAGTACTTC. Amino acid sequence: CASSRTSGSAYEQYF. This chain connects TRBV18 to TRBJ2-7, with 13 bases matching TRBD2. This CDR3 is 15 amino acids long. Germline V gene lookup returns CDR1 KGHSH and CDR2 LQKENI. Germline trimming cut 5 bases from V and 4 bases from J; bases unmatched to any gene: 5.

This CDR3 reads CASSSGTGGIYEQYF. The CDR3 coding sequence is TGTGCCAGCAGTAGCGGGACAGGAGGGATCTACGAGCAGTACTTC. The J gene is TRBJ2-7, the V gene TRBV2; TRBD1 is a possible D gene (8 bases). Germline loops: CDR1 SNHLY, CDR2 FYNNEI. The CDR3 sequence is 15 residues long. Between the trimmed V and J ends, which lost 5 bases and 3 bases, there was a span of 17 bases.

The rearrangement links TRBV5-4 to TRBJ1-6; D gene unclear. The V end lost 0 bases, the J end lost 7 bases, and 8 bases lay between the germline ends. From germline, CDR1 is SGHNT and CDR2 YYREEE (reference sequence). CDR3 length equals 14 residues. DNA of the CDR3: TGTGCCAGCAGCTTGGCCCAGGCAAATTCACCCCTCCACTTT. As protein: CASSLAQANSPLHF.

The gene calls are TRBV30 and TRBJ2-7, with D tentatively TRBD1 or TRBD2 (5 bases each). V shed 1 base and J shed 0 bases, with 22 bases lying between them. Germline CDR1 is GTSNPN and CDR2 is SVGIG (reference sequence). This CDR3 has 18 residues. The CDR3 DNA reads TGTGCCTGGAGTGCTAGGGCTTCGGGACCACCGAGCTCCTACGAGCAGTACTTC. It is translated as CAWSARASGPPSSYEQYF.

About this clone: Given a far larger clone just one base away, this is likely a sequencing read error. The V and J genes are TRBV2 and TRBJ2-5, with D tentatively TRBD2 (7 bases). CDR1 is SNHLY, CDR2 FYNNEI, per germline. The CDR3 spans 12 residues. V gave up 9 bases and J gave up 5 bases, with 13 bases separating them. In DNA, the CDR3 is TGTGCCAGTCGGGGGGCCGGGGAGACCCAGTACTTC. Its translation is CASRGAGETQYF.

The chain has TRBV6-5 and TRBJ2-3, with TRBD2 matching over 7 bases. CDR1 and CDR2 from the germline V gene are MNHEY and SVGAGI. Germline trimming cut 7 bases from V and 0 bases from J; bases unmatched to any gene: 4. CDR3 size: 14 residues. This CDR3 is CASKRGGSTDTQYF. The CDR3 nucleotides read TGTGCCAGCAAAAGGGGAGGGAGCACAGATACGCAGTATTTT.

This chain links TRBV19 with TRBJ2-1; D is perhaps TRBD2 (5 bases). V was trimmed by 4 bases and J by 6 bases, leaving 22 bases between them. The CDR3 covers 17 residues. Germline CDR1 and CDR2: LNHDA and SQIVND (reference sequence). CDR3 region: CASSTPSRRGGTNEQFF. CDR3 nucleotides: TGTGCCAGTAGTACCCCTTCTCGACGGGGTGGTACCAATGAGCAGTTCTTC.

The rearrangement links TRBV19 to TRBJ1-1; 10 bases fit TRBD1. The CDR3 length is 16 residues. In germline, CDR1 is LNHDA, CDR2 SQIVND (reference sequence). V lost 6 bases to trimming and J lost 0 bases; unmatched junction nucleotides: 7. This chain's CDR3 is CASRRGTGALNTEAFF. The CDR3 DNA follows: TGTGCCAGTAGGAGGGGGACAGGGGCTTTGAACACTGAAGCTTTCTTT.

The count of this clone is one. The chain links TRBV29-1 to TRBJ2-1; tentatively, D is TRBD2 (6 bases). The CDR3 has 14 residues. The ends were cut back, 4 bases at V and 4 bases at J, with 14 bases in the middle. CDR1 and CDR2 (germline): SQVTM, ANQGSEA. CDR3 protein: CSVVGGMPYNEQFF. The CDR3 DNA follows: TGCAGCGTTGTTGGAGGGATGCCTTACAATGAGCAGTTCTTC.

The V call is TRBV7-8, the J call TRBJ1-6; 9 nucleotides align to TRBD1. This CDR3 has 15 residues. With 3 bases clipped from V and 4 bases from J, the junction kept 1 base outside the gene matches. Germline V gene data show CDR1 as SGHVS and CDR2 as FQNEAQ. The CDR3 sequence is CASSLDRGYNSPLHF. In nucleotides, the CDR3 is TGTGCCAGCAGCTTGGACAGGGGTTATAATTCACCCCTCCACTTT.

V is TRBV9 and J is TRBJ2-5, with D possibly being TRBD2 (6 bases). The V gene lost 0 bases and the J gene lost 4 bases, with 16 bases spanning the gap. The CDR3 sequence is 16 residues long. Germline CDR1 SGDLS, CDR2 YYNGEE. CDR3: CASSVGSGTGGETQYF. DNA of the CDR3: TGTGCCAGCAGCGTAGGGAGTGGGACTGGGGGAGAGACCCAGTACTTC.

With respect to this clone: Other DNA sequences in the sample encode the same CDR3. The rearrangement joins TRBV20-1 to TRBJ1-1; no clear D gene. Germline lookup yields CDR1 DFQATT and CDR2 SNEGSKA (reference sequence). The V gene lost 2 bases and the J gene lost 2 bases, with 3 bases spanning the gap. This CDR3 contains 11 residues. The CDR3 reads CSARSNTEAFF. In DNA form, the CDR3 reads TGCAGTGCTAGATCTAACACTGAAGCTTTCTTT.